A selection of T cell receptor beta chains follows, all from one sample in a study of beta chain features in type 1 diabetes. Sequencing was performed with immunoSEQ multiplex PCR; in TCRdb, only in-frame clones are kept and a portion is missing. The table has 600,000 or so clones, about 14% seen once; the top ten hold approximately 0.039%. The sample comprised naive CD4+ T cells from blood. The receptors were gathered from a man between 18 and 35 years old with type 1 diabetes. Each CDR3 is given with its conserved first and last residue. The D gene is left open where the match is weak. Clone sizes are given selectively: once, few, many, or a class where the clone is expanded.

size,D,V,J,DNA,CDR3
NA,TRBD1,TRBV7-2,TRBJ2-1,TGTGCCAGCAGCTCCGGACAGGGAGAGCAGTTCTTC,CASSSGQGEQFF
NA,NA,TRBV10-3,TRBJ2-7,TGTGCCATCACGGTGAGGGGGGAACTCTACGAGCAGTACTTC,CAITVRGELYEQYF
few,TRBD2,TRBV6-5,TRBJ2-1,TGTGCCAGCAGTTACCTGTTGGGACTAGCGTTCAATGAGCAGTTCTTC,CASSYLLGLAFNEQFF
NA,NA,TRBV9,TRBJ2-2,TGTGCCAGCAGCGTAGTGTTAGGGGCTGGGGGCACCGGGGAGCTGTTTTTT,CASSVVLGAGGTGELFF
few,NA,TRBV9,TRBJ2-3,TGTGCCAGCAGCGTTCTAGCGCCGATGGGAACAGATACGCAGTATTTT,CASSVLAPMGTDTQYF
NA,TRBD2,TRBV28,TRBJ2-5,TGTGCCAGCGAAAGCGGGGCCCAAGAGACCCAGTACTTC,CASESGAQETQYF
few,NA,TRBV7-9,TRBJ1-3,TGTGCCAGCAGCTTAAGGACAGCGATCTCTGGAAACACCATATATTTT,CASSLRTAISGNTIYF
NA,NA,TRBV2,TRBJ2-7,TGTGCCAGCAGTGAATCTTGGTACGAGCAGTACTTC,CASSESWYEQYF
NA,NA,TRBV7-9,TRBJ1-1,TGTGCCAGCGCACAATTCGAGAACACTGAAGCTTTCTTT,CASAQFENTEAFF
NA,TRBD2,TRBV5-1,TRBJ2-1,TGCGCCAGCAGCGGAGGGACTAGCGGGTACAATGAGCAGTTCTTC,CASSGGTSGYNEQFF
few,TRBD1,TRBV4-3,TRBJ1-6,TGCGCCAGCAGCCAAGAGGGACAGTCCCCTTCACCCCTCCACTTT,CASSQEGQSPSPLHF
few,NA,TRBV30,TRBJ1-2,TGTGCCTGGAGTGTAGGGGTAGTTGTCAGGGGTGGCTACACCTTC,CAWSVGVVVRGGYTF
NA,TRBD2,TRBV6-5,TRBJ2-3,TGTGCCAGCAGACATAGCGGGATCCAATTTGATACGCAGTATTTT,CASRHSGIQFDTQYF
few,TRBD1,TRBV4-1,TRBJ2-2,TGCGCCAGCAGCCAACCGGACAGGGTCAGAACCGGGGAGCTGTTTTTT,CASSQPDRVRTGELFF
few,NA,TRBV7-2,TRBJ1-2,TGTGCCAGCAGCGGTACACAGGGAAATGGCTACACCTTC,CASSGTQGNGYTF
NA,NA,TRBV6-5,TRBJ1-2,TGTGCCAGCAGCTCCCTTTCTGGACAGATGGAGGGCTACACCTTC,CASSSLSGQMEGYTF